The entry below gives a single T cell receptor (beta chain) sequence along with its context. Its target is not known. The data derive from a study of shared clonotypes between healthy human individuals. Findings of the study overall: A few donors shared roughly 5% of their naive CD4 clonotypes.

V shed 5 bases and J 5 bases; nucleotides not matched to a gene: 13. Germline V lookup: CDR1 MGHRA, CDR2 YSYEKL. The length of the CDR3 is 16 residues. CD4+ cells underwent separation, giving CD45RA+ naive and CD45RA-negative memory subsets. The data were produced by immunoSEQ multiplex PCR, yet TCRdb's version contains in-frame clones alone and is incomplete. The sample records about a million clones, 60% to 85% being singletons. The source material was memory CD4+ T cells from PBMCs. Subset defined: CD45RA-negative fraction. This clonotype was obtained from a man between 18 and 29 years old in good health. Some clones in this sample may be carry-over from other donors' samples. The gene calls are TRBV4-1 and TRBJ2-5; 8 bases are a match to TRBD1. As DNA, the CDR3 is TGCGCCAGCAGCGATGACCCGGACAGGGAGTGGGAGACCCAGTACTTC. Its protein product is CASSDDPDREWETQYF.